Listed here are 2 T cell receptor beta chains from one sample, sequenced in a study of OX40 agonist ivuxolimab in advanced cancers. The protocol used for the library was the immunoSEQ multiplex PCR assay. The table comes from immuneACCESS by way of TCRdb, which keeps in-frame sequences with V and J called. Part of the clones is missing from these tables; in studies checked, under half for an unresolved V gene and the rest for unknown reasons. This sample holds 150,000 to 190,000 clones; 85% to 95% were observed only once. Around 0.28% of the sample comes from the top ten. The starting material was CD4+ or CD8+ T cells sorted from blood, obtained in a trial of the OX40 agonist ivuxolimab. The receptor set was obtained from an adult with an advanced solid tumor such as melanoma, head and neck, liver or kidney cancer.

This chain connects TRBV5-4 to TRBJ2-5; D might be TRBD1 or TRBD2, each matching 6 bases. CDR3 length: 15 residues. Trimming removed 7 bases from V and 2 bases from J, with 18 bases in between. Germline assignment: CDR1 SGHNT and CDR2 YYREEE (reference sequence). The CDR3 coding sequence is TGTGCCAGCCTCTTAGGGGGGCTCGGTCAAGAGACCCAGTACTTC. This translates into CASLLGGLGQETQYF.

This chain joins TRBV27 and TRBJ1-2, with 10 bases aligning to TRBD1. The CDR3 runs to 17 residues. Germline V lookup: CDR1 MNHEY, CDR2 SMNVEV (reference sequence). After removal of 0 bases from V and 5 bases from J, the junction contained 9 bases not matched to a gene. In DNA form, the CDR3 reads TGTGCCAGCAGTTTATCCGGGACAGGGGATCTTGGGTATGGCTACACCTTC. Protein sequence: CASSLSGTGDLGYGYTF.